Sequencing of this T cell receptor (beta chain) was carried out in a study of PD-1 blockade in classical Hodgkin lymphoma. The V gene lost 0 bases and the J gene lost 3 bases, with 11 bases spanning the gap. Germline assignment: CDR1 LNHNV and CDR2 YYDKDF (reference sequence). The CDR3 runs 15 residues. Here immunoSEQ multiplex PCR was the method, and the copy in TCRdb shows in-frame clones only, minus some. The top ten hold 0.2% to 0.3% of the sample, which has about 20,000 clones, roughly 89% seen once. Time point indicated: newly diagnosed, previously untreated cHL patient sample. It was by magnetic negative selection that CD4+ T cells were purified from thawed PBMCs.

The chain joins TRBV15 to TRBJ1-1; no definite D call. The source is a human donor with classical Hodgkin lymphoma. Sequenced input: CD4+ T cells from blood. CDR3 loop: CATSRDHTDYTEAFF. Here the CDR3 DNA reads TGTGCCACCAGCAGAGATCATACGGACTACACTGAAGCTTTCTTT.